Below, one TCR beta chain is given with its context. As yet, its antigen is unknown. These data originate in a study of shared clonotypes between healthy human individuals. The study's findings and limits: Tissue TCR repertoires likely differ from these blood-only repertoires.

V was pared by 4 bases and J by 0 bases, with 4 bases between. Germline CDR1 is MGHRA and CDR2 is YSYEKL. The CDR3 has 13 residues. Only in-frame clones appear in the TCRdb table, and some are missing; sequencing was by immunoSEQ multiplex PCR. The profile shows approximately 2.5 million clones, about 92% of them singletons. The TCR was taken from a man between 18 and 29 years old in good health. This chain joins TRBV4-1 and TRBJ1-3; D is ambiguous. The sample comprised naive CD4+ T cells sorted from blood. Specified subset: CD45RA+ positively selected. In DNA, the CDR3 is TGCGCCAGCAGCCCTATCTCTGGAAACACCATATATTTT. Its translation is CASSPISGNTIYF.